Reported below is one TCR beta chain. This CDR3 has 14 residues. CDR1 and CDR2 from the germline V gene are SEHNR and FQNEAQ (reference sequence). V lost 1 base and J lost 6; bases outside the gene matches: 3. Sequencing used immunoSEQ multiplex PCR; TCRdb keeps in-frame clones, though not all of them. Of some 110,000 clones listed, about 80% were seen once; the top ten hold about 9%. This record comes from a study of T cell responses to AZD1222 COVID-19 vaccine. The overall study: Second doses at about 4 or about 12 weeks were pooled.

The input for sequencing was peripheral blood, taken on day 0 of AZD1222 vaccination. The chain has TRBV7-9 and TRBJ2-7, with 10 bases identical to TRBD2. The receptor was isolated from an adult in good health. Here the CDR3 reads CASSLGLAGVEQYF. The CDR3 DNA sequence: TGTGCCAGCAGCTTAGGGCTAGCGGGAGTCGAGCAGTACTTC.